This TCR beta chain was sequenced for a study of blood T cell repertoires in COVID-19. Study-level information: Material from acute and convalescent COVID-19 was sourced from the United States, Italy and Spain.

TCRdb's copy holds only in-frame clones and misses some; the assay was immunoSEQ multiplex PCR. The sample shows about 220,000 clones, about four fifths of them seen only once. J was trimmed by 5 bases and V by 7 bases; bases with no gene match: 7. Germline values: CDR1 LNHDA, CDR2 SQIVND (reference sequence). The length of the CDR3 is 15 residues. The origin of this receptor is a woman aged 55 to 70 who had recovered from COVID-19. Specimen: PBMCs or T cells enriched from blood (not recorded which). The rearrangement uses TRBV19 and TRBJ1-6, with 8 positions matching TRBD1. CDR3 coding DNA: TGTGCCAGTACCCTACAGGGGGGTGATAATTCACCCCTCCACTTT. Residues: CASTLQGGDNSPLHF.